Following are 17 T cell receptor beta chains from one sample sequenced in a study of blood T cells in healthy people across ages. Through a sample-barcoded 5' primer and a J-beta primer mix, a second PCR was run for roughly 6 to 12 cycles. TCRdb called the 5' RACE reads again in MiXCR, with one record for every CDR3 protein. This table holds about 760,000 distinct CDR3 sequences, 20% to 25% found once. These same data were also listed under a study on T cells of mothers and their children.

Sequencing input: blood. The receptors come from a boy aged 5 to 17 in good health.

The table lists this clonotype with a few counts. The genes are TRBV28 and TRBJ2-5; D may be TRBD1 or TRBD2 (5 bases each). The CDR3 consists of 14 residues. V shed 4 bases and J shed 5 bases, with 14 bases lying between them. Germline lookup yields CDR1 MDHEN and CDR2 SYDVKM. The chain's CDR3 is CASSWRGRDETQYF. As DNA, the CDR3 is TGTGCCAGCAGTTGGAGAGGCAGGGACGAGACCCAGTACTTC.

The table lists this clonotype with a few counts. The chain couples TRBV20-1 to TRBJ2-7; the match to TRBD2 covers 10 bases. Trimming at V came to 6 bases and at J to 5 bases, leaving 7 bases not matched to a gene. CDR1 and CDR2 (germline): DFQATT, SNEGSKA (reference sequence). The CDR3 covers 13 residues. The CDR3 coding sequence is TGCAGTGCCTACCTAGCGGGAGACCACGAGCAGTACTTC. Amino acid sequence: CSAYLAGDHEQYF.

This clonotype has just a few counts. An end of the junction differs from the germline gene, which may be a read error. The chain carries TRBV7-2 and TRBJ2-1, with TRBD1 identical over 9 bases. The end of the DNA aligns better with TRBJ2-7, so the J call may be wrong. Germline lookup yields CDR1 SGHTA and CDR2 FQGNSA. The CDR3 is made up of 14 amino acids. The CDR3 loop reads CVSSLAGTGTEQYF. CDR3 bases: TGTGTCAGCAGCTTAGCCGGGACAGGGACCGAGCAGTACTTC.

A note on this clonotype: Sequence at one end of the junction differs from germline and may be a read error. The V gene is TRBV20-1, the J gene TRBJ2-4; 8 bases line up with TRBD2. This CDR3 has 14 residues. The germline CDR1 and CDR2 sequences are DFQATT and SNEGSKA (reference sequence). CDR3 bases: TGCAGTGCTAGAGAGGGACTAGGCGGAAACATACAGTACTTC. It specifies CSAREGLGGNIQYF.

This rearrangement joins TRBV19 to TRBJ2-5; no firm D call. The germline V and J ends were trimmed by 5 bases and 1 base, with 11 bases remaining between them. This CDR3 spans 14 amino acids. From germline, CDR1 is LNHDA and CDR2 SQIVND (reference sequence). This CDR3 reads CASSEQTTQETQYF. As DNA, the CDR3 is TGTGCCAGTAGTGAACAAACAACCCAAGAGACCCAGTACTTC.

This clonotype was seen ten or more times. The chain employs TRBV18 and TRBJ2-5; D ambiguous. The CDR3 is 13 residues long. Germline V CDR1 and CDR2: KGHSH, LQKENI. The V end lost 3 bases, the J end lost 5 bases, and 10 bases lay between the germline ends. The CDR3 sequence is CASSPRAVETQYF. In DNA, the CDR3 is TGTGCCAGCTCACCCCGGGCGGTGGAGACCCAGTACTTC.

This clonotype was observed a handful of times. The chain combines TRBV7-9 with TRBJ2-5; perhaps TRBD2 as D (5 bases). CDR1 is SEHNR, CDR2 FQNEAQ, per germline (reference sequence). This CDR3 is 14 amino acids long. Trimming stripped 5 bases from V and 5 bases from J, with 15 bases between. CDR3 protein: CASSKDSSAETQYF. The CDR3 DNA reads as TGTGCCAGCAGCAAGGACTCGTCGGCGGAGACCCAGTACTTC.

This chain joins TRBV29-1 and TRBJ2-5, with D possibly TRBD1 on 5 matching bases. The J call may be in error: the DNA end matches TRBJ2-7 better. CDR3 size: 13 residues. The germline V gene has CDR1 SQVTM and CDR2 ANQGSEA. The CDR3 region is CSVDSQGSYEQYF. The CDR3, as DNA: TGCAGCGTTGATTCGCAGGGCTCCTACGAGCAGTACTTC.

The rearrangement uses TRBV28 and TRBJ2-7, with D tentatively TRBD1 or TRBD2 (6 bases each). CDR1 is MDHEN, CDR2 SYDVKM, per germline. CDR3 size: 12 residues. V dropped 11 bases and J dropped 0 bases, with 11 bases sitting between them. The CDR3 reads CAWGASSYEQYF. The CDR3 nucleotides read TGTGCCTGGGGGGCGAGCTCCTACGAGCAGTACTTC.

J is TRBJ2-7 and V is TRBV5-1; no definite D call. The CDR3 extends over 14 amino acids. Deletions cut 4 bases from V and 5 bases from J, with 16 bases between. Germline lookup yields CDR1 SGHRS and CDR2 YFSETQ. CDR3 amino acids: CASSPREFFDEQYF. The CDR3 DNA follows: TGCGCCAGCAGCCCCCGAGAGTTTTTTGACGAGCAGTACTTC.

This clonotype was counted a few times. The genes are TRBV7-2 and TRBJ2-5; D not certain. The J call may be in error: the DNA end matches TRBJ2-1 better. This CDR3 has 14 residues. CDR1 is SGHTA and CDR2 is FQGNSA in the germline V gene. This chain's CDR3 is CASSLKDGFDEQFF. The CDR3 nucleotides are TGTGCCAGCAGCCTAAAGGACGGCTTTGATGAGCAGTTCTTC.

The genes are TRBV7-9 and TRBJ1-4; D unclear. Germline-derived CDR1 and CDR2 are SEHNR and FQNEAQ (reference sequence). This CDR3 has 16 residues. Trimming shortened V by 6 bases and J by 4 bases, and 18 bases separated the two germline ends. Here the CDR3 DNA reads TGTGCCAGCAGACCCAACTCCGGGAAGGGTAATGAAAAACTGTTTTTT. It specifies CASRPNSGKGNEKLFF.

CDR3 sequence: CASLEADSSYEQYF. DNA of the CDR3: TGTGCCAGCCTCGAAGCGGACAGCTCCTACGAGCAGTACTTC. The chain has TRBV28 and TRBJ2-7; D perhaps matches TRBD1 (6 bases). The V gene's germline CDR1 is MDHEN and CDR2 SYDVKM. With 8 bases removed from V and 0 bases from J, the gap between germline ends came to 14 bases. The CDR3 has 14 amino acids.

The sample holds many counts of this clonotype. CDR3 amino acids: CASSLDTSAETQYF. Here the CDR3 DNA reads TGTGCCAGCAGTTTAGACACCTCCGCAGAGACCCAGTACTTC. The chain couples TRBV28 to TRBJ2-5, with D uncertain. CDR3 length: 14 amino acids. Between the trimmed V and J ends, which lost 2 bases and 4 bases, there was a span of 11 bases. Per germline, CDR1 MDHEN and CDR2 SYDVKM.

This chain links TRBV20-1 with TRBJ2-1; D assignment may be TRBD1 or TRBD2 (6 bases each). Germline CDR1 DFQATT, CDR2 SNEGSKA (reference sequence). Trimming took off 0 bases at V and 11 bases at J, with 11 bases between the two ends. CDR3 length: 12 residues. DNA for the CDR3: TGCAGTGCTAGAGATGGGCGGGACAAGCAGTTCTTC. Translation gives CSARDGRDKQFF.

The chain joins TRBV28 to TRBJ2-7; TRBD1 matches 9 bases. CDR1 is MDHEN, CDR2 SYDVKM, per germline. J lost 6 bases, V lost 8 bases, and 17 bases had no gene match. CDR3 size: 16 residues. CDR3 loop: CASSEGGQGKVVEQYF. DNA for the CDR3: TGTGCCAGCTCTGAGGGAGGACAGGGGAAGGTAGTCGAGCAGTACTTC.

This clonotype was counted between two and nine times. The chain is built from TRBV6-5 and TRBJ2-7; a possible D gene is TRBD2 (5 bases). The CDR3 has 13 amino acids. CDR1 and CDR2 from the germline V gene are MNHEY and SVGAGI. V lost 0 bases to trimming and J lost 3 bases, with 6 bases between them. CDR3 residues: CASSYSRDYEQYF. CDR3 sequence (DNA): TGTGCCAGCAGTTACTCTCGGGACTACGAGCAGTACTTC.